The TCR beta chain described here comes from a study of blood T cell repertoires in COVID-19. Sequencing used immunoSEQ multiplex PCR; TCRdb keeps in-frame clones, though not all of them. The sample holds about 180,000 clones; around 88% are singletons and the top ten take about 4%. CDR1 and CDR2 (germline): MNHEY, SVGAGI. The CDR3 length is 13 residues. This sequence was found in a woman aged 25 to 45 with acute or convalescent COVID-19. The sequencing sample was made of peripheral blood. The chain recombines TRBV6-5 with TRBJ2-5; D is ambiguous. The CDR3 region has the DNA TGTGTAACCAGCGTACACTCCCAAGAGACCCAGTACTTC. It encodes CVTSVHSQETQYF.